The next 22 T cell receptor beta chains were all read from a single sample in a study of CD8 T cells in Susac syndrome. Random hexamers were used to reverse transcribe roughly 0.5 to 1 ug of RNA. Using its own MiXCR run on the immunoSEQ multiplex PCR reads, TCRdb lists one record per CDR3 protein. The data contain about 200,000 distinct CDR3 sequences, about 90% of them singletons. Sequences were obtained from CD8+ T cells from PBMCs. These receptors came from a human donor with multiple sclerosis.

The V and J genes are TRBV9 and TRBJ2-7; the match to TRBD1 covers 8 bases. The CDR3 is 16 residues long. CDR1 is SGDLS and CDR2 is YYNGEE in the germline V gene. V shed 0 bases, J shed 7 bases, and the junction held 12 bases outside the gene matches. The CDR3 sequence: CASSVGEPGGSDEQYF. CDR3 bases: TGTGCCAGCAGCGTAGGGGAGCCAGGGGGCTCGGATGAGCAGTACTTC. The complete variable domain, with remaining parts taken from reference TRBV9 and TRBJ2-7, reads DSGVTQTPKHLITATGQRVTLRCSPRSGDLSVYWYQQSLDQGLQFLIQYYNGEERAKGNILERFSAQQFPDLHSELNLSSLELGDSALYFCASSVGEPGGSDEQYFGPGTRLTVT.

V and J are TRBV20-1 and TRBJ1-1; possibly TRBD1 for D (6 bases). CDR3 length equals 11 residues. Trimming stripped 5 bases from V and 8 bases from J, with 12 bases between. CDR1 and CDR2 from the germline V gene are DFQATT and SNEGSKA (reference sequence). The CDR3 sequence: CSARGAREAFF. Here the CDR3 DNA reads TGCAGTGCTCGGGGGGCGCGAGAAGCTTTCTTT.

The chain has TRBV7-9 and TRBJ2-1; D could derive from TRBD1 or TRBD2 (5 bases each). The CDR3 is 14 amino acids. Germline assignment: CDR1 SEHNR and CDR2 FQNEAQ (reference sequence). Trimming removed 3 bases at V and 8 bases at J, with 14 bases between. The CDR3, as DNA: TGTGCCAGCAGCTTGTACCGTGGGGGAGATGAGCAGTTCTTC. Protein sequence: CASSLYRGGDEQFF.

The genes are TRBV12-3 or TRBV12-4 and TRBJ2-1; 7 bases match TRBD2. The CDR3 contains 17 residues. With V trimmed by 1 base and J by 6 bases, 12 bases remained unmatched. This CDR3 reads CASSLVPSSGGPNEQFF. The CDR3 coding sequence is TGTGCCAGCAGTTTAGTACCCTCTTCGGGAGGACCCAATGAGCAGTTCTTC.

V and J are TRBV19 and TRBJ2-2, with TRBD1 matching 10 bases. The CDR3 extends over 18 amino acids. CDR1 is LNHDA, CDR2 SQIVND, per germline (reference sequence). Losses at the gene ends were 3 bases for V and 3 bases for J; bases not matched to a gene: 10. The CDR3: CASSMPLEGTGDTGELFF. The DNA for the CDR3 is TGTGCCAGTAGTATGCCCTTAGAAGGGACAGGGGACACCGGGGAGCTGTTTTTT.

The table lists this clonotype with a count of one. J is TRBJ1-2 and V is TRBV4-3; no clear D gene. The CDR3 runs to 13 residues. Looked up from germline, CDR1 is LGHNA and CDR2 is YSLEER. Deletions cut 0 bases from V and 10 bases from J, with 12 bases between. The DNA for the CDR3 is TGCGCCAGCAGCCAAGAAGTAGCAGGCCCCTACACCTTC. Amino acid sequence: CASSQEVAGPYTF.

The V and J genes are TRBV9 and TRBJ2-5, with 12 bases fitting TRBD1. Germline CDR1 is SGDLS and CDR2 is YYNGEE. The trim removed 3 bases at V and 1 base at J, leaving 4 bases unmatched. This CDR3 contains 16 residues. Written as DNA, the CDR3 is TGTGCCAGCAGCGCCCCGGGACAGGGGGCCCAAGAGACCCAGTACTTC. Translating it yields CASSAPGQGAQETQYF. Looking up the rest from reference TRBV9 and TRBJ2-5 gives the full variable domain: DSGVTQTPKHLITATGQRVTLRCSPRSGDLSVYWYQQSLDQGLQFLIQYYNGEERAKGNILERFSAQQFPDLHSELNLSSLELGDSALYFCASSAPGQGAQETQYFGPGTRLLVL.

The rearrangement joins TRBV28 to TRBJ2-5; either TRBD1 or TRBD2 may fit D (5 bases each). V was pared by 3 bases and J by 5 bases, with 22 bases between. CDR1 and CDR2 from the germline V gene are MDHEN and SYDVKM. This CDR3 region has 17 residues. Written as DNA, the CDR3 is TGTGCCAGCAGTTTGTTCGTCGGGACGGCGGCTGGGGAGACCCAGTACTTC. The encoded protein is CASSLFVGTAAGETQYF.

The sample holds one count of this clonotype. The chain carries TRBV7-6 and TRBJ2-5; the match to TRBD2 covers 10 bases. The CDR3 length is 13 residues. V was clipped by 5 bases and J by 7 bases; unmatched bases: 4. Germline lookup yields CDR1 SGHVS and CDR2 FNYEAQ. The CDR3, as DNA: TGTGCCAGCAGCATGACTAGCGGGTCGACCCAGTACTTC. It specifies CASSMTSGSTQYF.

This clonotype was picked up a small number of times. This sequence joins TRBV4-1 and TRBJ1-1, with 7 bases that match TRBD1. From germline, CDR1 is MGHRA and CDR2 YSYEKL. The CDR3 length is 16 residues. J was trimmed by 2 bases and V by 3 bases; bases with no gene match: 9. The CDR3 is CASSQDPGQLNTEAFF. In DNA, the CDR3 is TGCGCCAGCAGCCAGGATCCGGGACAGTTAAACACTGAAGCTTTCTTT.

This clonotype showed up just a few times. V usage is TRBV20-1 and J usage is TRBJ2-7, with 9 bases fitting TRBD2. In germline, CDR1 is DFQATT, CDR2 SNEGSKA (reference sequence). J was trimmed by 0 bases and V by 1 base; bases with no gene match: 13. This CDR3 contains 18 residues. The CDR3 reads CSARAASGDTLISYEQYF. CDR3 bases: TGCAGTGCTAGAGCGGCTAGCGGGGATACCCTTATCTCCTACGAGCAGTACTTC.

This clonotype has only one observation. CDR3 sequence reads: CASSQDGLAGGELFF. DNA for the CDR3: TGTGCCAGCAGCCAAGATGGCCTAGCGGGAGGGGAGCTGTTTTTT. The gene calls are TRBV14 and TRBJ2-2, with 9 bases matching TRBD2. This CDR3 contains 15 residues. The trim removed 0 bases at V and 8 bases at J, leaving 4 bases unmatched. Germline assignment: CDR1 SGHDN and CDR2 FVKESK. Full variable domain (outside the CDR3, taken from reference TRBV14 and TRBJ2-2): EAGVTQFPSHSVIEKGQTVTLRCDPISGHDNLYWYRRVMGKEIKFLLHFVKESKQDESGMPNNRFLAERTGGTYSTLKVQPAELEDSGVYFCASSQDGLAGGELFFGEGSRLTVL.

The chain has TRBV25-1 and TRBJ1-1; the D gene is possibly TRBD1 (6 bases). V was clipped by 5 bases and J by 8 bases, with 15 bases between them. This CDR3 contains 13 residues. Germline CDR1 and CDR2: MGHDK and SYGVNS. The CDR3: CASSPPWTAEAFF. CDR3 DNA sequence: TGTGCCAGCAGTCCACCCTGGACAGCAGAAGCTTTCTTT.

V gene TRBV13 combines with J gene TRBJ2-5, with 13 bases identical to TRBD2. The CDR3 spans 16 residues. CDR1 PRHDT and CDR2 FYEKMQ come from the germline V gene (reference sequence). J was trimmed by 4 bases and V by 0 bases; bases with no gene match: 2. The CDR3: CASSLGTSGGAETQYF. CDR3 DNA sequence: TGTGCCAGCAGCTTAGGCACTAGCGGGGGGGCAGAGACCCAGTACTTC.

This rearrangement joins TRBV27 to TRBJ2-7; tentatively, D is TRBD1 (6 bases). Germline V gene sequence: CDR1 MNHEY, CDR2 SMNVEV (reference sequence). The CDR3 spans 16 residues. Trimming pared 4 bases from V and 0 bases from J, leaving 16 bases between. The CDR3 bases are TGTGCCAGCAGTTCCAACAGGGTCCCTCACTCCTACGAGCAGTACTTC. This sequence encodes CASSSNRVPHSYEQYF.

The rearrangement joins TRBV9 to TRBJ2-2, with D hard to call. The CDR3 is 13 amino acids. The germline gives CDR1 SGDLS, CDR2 YYNGEE. Trimming removed 0 bases from V and 1 base from J, with 1 base in between. The CDR3 bases are TGTGCCAGCAGCGTAGAGAACACCGGGGAGCTGTTTTTT. Protein sequence: CASSVENTGELFF.

Only one count was recorded for this clonotype. The chain carries TRBV6-2 or TRBV6-3 and TRBJ2-1; D perhaps matches TRBD2 (6 bases). Germline lookup yields CDR1 MNHEY and CDR2 SVGEGT. V was clipped by 6 bases and J by 1 base, with 10 bases between them. CDR3 length: 14 amino acids. The CDR3 here is CASSLARSYNEQFF. The CDR3 DNA is TGTGCCAGCAGCCTAGCGAGATCCTACAATGAGCAGTTCTTC.

This chain links TRBV4-1 with TRBJ1-5; no firm D call. Germline V gene sequence: CDR1 MGHRA, CDR2 YSYEKL. Trimming stripped 0 bases from V and 5 bases from J, with 11 bases between. The CDR3 extends over 15 amino acids. CDR3 sequence reads: CASSQDRSGDQPQHF. The CDR3 DNA reads as TGCGCCAGCAGCCAAGATCGGTCCGGGGATCAGCCCCAGCATTTT.

This clonotype appeared a single time. This sequence joins TRBV6-4 and TRBJ2-3, with D perhaps TRBD2 (6 bases). The CDR3 is made up of 15 amino acids. Germline V gene sequence: CDR1 MRHNA, CDR2 SNTAGT. V lost 8 bases to trimming and J lost 5 bases, with 20 bases between them. CDR3 nucleotides: TGTGCCAGCCACCCCACGGGGGAGATGCGAGATACGCAGTATTTT. Its protein product is CASHPTGEMRDTQYF.

The CDR3: CASSQDMTSGRRSEQFF. CDR3 in DNA: TGCGCCAGCAGCCAAGATATGACTAGCGGGAGAAGGAGTGAGCAGTTCTTC. The chain links TRBV4-3 to TRBJ2-1; 12 bases are a match to TRBD2. Germline V CDR1 and CDR2: LGHNA, YSLEER. With V trimmed by 0 bases and J by 9 bases, 9 bases remained unmatched. There are 17 residues in the CDR3.

The chain carries TRBV20-1 and TRBJ2-7; tentative D call: TRBD2 (6 bases). The V end was cut by 6 bases, the J end by 4 bases, with 19 bases between. The germline V gene has CDR1 DFQATT and CDR2 SNEGSKA (reference sequence). CDR3 length: 14 residues. The CDR3 is CSARRVGGAYEQYF. The CDR3 DNA sequence: TGCAGTGCGAGGAGGGTTGGCGGGGCATACGAGCAGTACTTC.

This rearrangement joins TRBV10-2 to TRBJ2-3; 15 nucleotides align to TRBD2. The germline CDR1 and CDR2 sequences are WSHSY and SAAADI. Trimming at V came to 8 bases and at J to 0 bases, leaving 3 bases not matched to a gene. The CDR3 covers 16 residues. This CDR3 reads CASLGLAGGSTDTQYF. The DNA of the CDR3 is TGCGCCAGCCTTGGACTAGCGGGGGGGAGCACAGATACGCAGTATTTT.